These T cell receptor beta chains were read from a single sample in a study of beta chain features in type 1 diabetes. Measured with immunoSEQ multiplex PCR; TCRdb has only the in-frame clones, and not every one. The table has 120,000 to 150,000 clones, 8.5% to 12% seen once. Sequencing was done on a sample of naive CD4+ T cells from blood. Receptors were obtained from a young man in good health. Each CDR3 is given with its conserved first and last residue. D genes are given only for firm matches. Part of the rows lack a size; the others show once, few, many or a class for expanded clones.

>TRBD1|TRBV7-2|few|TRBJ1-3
TGTGCCAGTGGGACAGTTTTTGGAAACACCATATATTTT
CASGTVFGNTIYF
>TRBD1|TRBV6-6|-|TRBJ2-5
TGTGCCAGCACCATGGGACAGGGTTTGGAGACCCAGTACTTC
CASTMGQGLETQYF
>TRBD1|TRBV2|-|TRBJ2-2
TGTGCCAGCAGGACGGACAGGGTAGATACCGGGGAGCTGTTTTTT
CASRTDRVDTGELFF
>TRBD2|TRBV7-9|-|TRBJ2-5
TGTGCCAGCAGCCTGGGGACTAGCGGGGGGGCGAGAGAGACCCAGTACTTC
CASSLGTSGGARETQYF
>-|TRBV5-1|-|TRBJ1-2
TGCGCCAGCAGCTTGGGACAGGATTTCTATGGCTACACCTTC
CASSLGQDFYGYTF
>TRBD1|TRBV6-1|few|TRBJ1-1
TGTGCCAGCAGGGTCACGACAGGGGTAATACAAGCTTTCTTT
CASRVTTGVIQAFF
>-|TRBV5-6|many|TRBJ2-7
TGTGCCAGCAGCCCCGGACTATTCGAGCAGTACTTC
CASSPGLFEQYF
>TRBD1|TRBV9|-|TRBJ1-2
TGTGCCACCGCCCCGGGACAGGGGCCCTATGGCTACACCTTC
CATAPGQGPYGYTF
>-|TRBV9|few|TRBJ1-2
TGTGCCAGCAGCGAAAGGGGCGGCTATGGCTACACCTTC
CASSERGGYGYTF
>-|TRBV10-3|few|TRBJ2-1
TGTGCCATCAGTTCACAGGGATATGAGCAGTTCTTC
CAISSQGYEQFF
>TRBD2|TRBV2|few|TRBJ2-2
TGTGCCAGCCGGGCGGGAGGGCGGACCGGGGAGCTGTTTTTT
CASRAGGRTGELFF
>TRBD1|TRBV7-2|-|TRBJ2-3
TGTGCCAGCAGCCCAGGGGGCGGAGCAAATACGCAGTATTTT
CASSPGGGANTQYF
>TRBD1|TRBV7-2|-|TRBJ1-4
TGTGCCAGCAGCTTAGAGATCGTAGGGGGCCGTGGTGAAAAACTGTTTTTT
CASSLEIVGGRGEKLFF
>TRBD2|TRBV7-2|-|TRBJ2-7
TGTGCCAGCAGCTTCCGGGGGGGCGACGAGCAGTACTTC
CASSFRGGDEQYF
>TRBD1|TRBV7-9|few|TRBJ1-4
TGTGCCAGCAGCTTAGGCACAGGGGATGAAAAACTGTTTTTT
CASSLGTGDEKLFF
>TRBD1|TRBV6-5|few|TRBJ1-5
TGTGCCAGCAGGTCAGGGGGAAGCAATCAGCCCCAGCATTTT
CASRSGGSNQPQHF
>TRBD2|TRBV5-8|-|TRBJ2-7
TGTGCCAGCAGCTTCCCGACTAGCGGTTCCTACGAGCAGTACTTC
CASSFPTSGSYEQYF
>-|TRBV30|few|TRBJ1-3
TGTGCCTGGCAACAGGAAAGATCTGGAAACACCATATATTTT
CAWQQERSGNTIYF
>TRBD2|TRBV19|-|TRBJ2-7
TGTGCCAGTTTATCCGGGACTAGCGGGAACGAGCAGTACTTC
CASLSGTSGNEQYF
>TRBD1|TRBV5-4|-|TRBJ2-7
TGTGCCAGCAGCAGGGACAGGGAAGGCGAGCAGTACTTC
CASSRDREGEQYF
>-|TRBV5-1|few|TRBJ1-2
TGCGCCAGCAGATCTGATGGGGGGGTAGTCTATGGCTACACCTTC
CASRSDGGVVYGYTF
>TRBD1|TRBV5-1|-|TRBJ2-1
TGCGCCAGCAGCTTCGAAGGGACAGGGGAGTTCTTC
CASSFEGTGEFF
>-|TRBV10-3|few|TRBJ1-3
TGTGCCATACGGTGGATAGGGGATGATTTCGGAAACACCATATATTTT
CAIRWIGDDFGNTIYF
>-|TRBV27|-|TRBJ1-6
TGTGCCAGCAGTCGGGACGGAGGGGACGCCTATAATTCACCCCTCCACTTT
CASSRDGGDAYNSPLHF
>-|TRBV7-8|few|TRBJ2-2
TGTGCCAGCAGCTTAGCGGGGACATTGTACCGGGAGCTGTTTTTT
CASSLAGTLYRELFF
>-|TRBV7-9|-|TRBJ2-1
TGTGCCAGCAGCTTAAGGGGGTCCTACAATGAGCAGTTCTTC
CASSLRGSYNEQFF
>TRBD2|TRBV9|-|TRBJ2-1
TGTGCCAGCAGCGTAGTATTAGCGGGGGGCCATGAGCAGTTCTTC
CASSVVLAGGHEQFF
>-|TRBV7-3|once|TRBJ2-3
TGTGCCAGCAGCTTAAGCGGCGGGGCCACAGATACGCAGTATTTT
CASSLSGGATDTQYF
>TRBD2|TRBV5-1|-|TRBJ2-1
TGCGCCAGCAGCTTGGTACTAGCGGGTATCGAGCGCAATGAGCAGTTCTTC
CASSLVLAGIERNEQFF
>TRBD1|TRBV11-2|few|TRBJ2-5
TGTGCCAGCAGGGGACAGGGGACAGAGACCCAGTACTTC
CASRGQGTETQYF
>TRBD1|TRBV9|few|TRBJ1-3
TGTGCCAGCAGCGAGAGAGACAGGGGTTACTCTGGAAACACCATATATTTT
CASSERDRGYSGNTIYF
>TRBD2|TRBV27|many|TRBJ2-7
TGTGCCAGCAGTGGACTAGCGGGGGGTTACGAGCAGTACTTC
CASSGLAGGYEQYF
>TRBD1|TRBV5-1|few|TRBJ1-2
TGCGCCAGCAGCCCGAGGACAGGGGGTGCCTATGGCTACACCTTC
CASSPRTGGAYGYTF
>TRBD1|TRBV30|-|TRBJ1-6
TGTGCCTGGAACAGGGGTCAGCCCCTTAATTCACCCCTCCACTTT
CAWNRGQPLNSPLHF
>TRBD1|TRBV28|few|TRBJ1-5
TGTGCCAGCAGTTTGGGGACAGGGCCTAGCAATCAGCCCCAGCATTTT
CASSLGTGPSNQPQHF
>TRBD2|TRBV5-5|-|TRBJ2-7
TGTGCCAGCAGCTTGCGGGTAGCGGGGTTTTACGAGCAGTACTTC
CASSLRVAGFYEQYF
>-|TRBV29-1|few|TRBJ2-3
TGCAGCGTCGTAGCTTTACTAAGCACAGATACGCAGTATTTT
CSVVALLSTDTQYF
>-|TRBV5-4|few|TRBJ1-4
TGTGCCAGCAGCAAACAGGGTGGTGAAAAACTGTTTTTT
CASSKQGGEKLFF
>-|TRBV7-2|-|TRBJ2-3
TGTGCCAGCAGCCTGACGAGACTATCCAGCACAGATACGCAGTATTTT
CASSLTRLSSTDTQYF
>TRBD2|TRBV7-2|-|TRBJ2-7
TGTGCCAGCAGCCTAGCGCCCTGGGGAGGGTCCTACGAGCAGTACTTC
CASSLAPWGGSYEQYF
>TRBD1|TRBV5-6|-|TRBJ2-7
TGTGCCAGCAACCCGGGACAGGGGCTTGACGAGCAGTACTTC
CASNPGQGLDEQYF
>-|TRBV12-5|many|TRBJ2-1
TGTGCTAGTGGTTTGGTAGGAGGGTACCCGTTCTTC
CASGLVGGYPFF
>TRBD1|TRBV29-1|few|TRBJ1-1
TGCAGCGGGCGGACAGGGGGTTGGACTGAAGCTTTCTTT
CSGRTGGWTEAFF
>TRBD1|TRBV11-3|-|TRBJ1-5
TGTGCCAGCAGCCAGGGACAGATTTATAGCAATCAGCCCCAGCATTTT
CASSQGQIYSNQPQHF
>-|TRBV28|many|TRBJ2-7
TGTGCCAGCAGTTACGGTACCTACGAGCAGTACTTC
CASSYGTYEQYF
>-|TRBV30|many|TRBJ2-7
TGTGCCTGGAGTGCTCGGGACGAGCAGTACTTC
CAWSARDEQYF
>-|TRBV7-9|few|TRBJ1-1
TGTGCCAGCAGCTTTACAGGGATTAGCGCTGAAGCTTTCTTT
CASSFTGISAEAFF
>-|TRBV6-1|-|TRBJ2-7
TGTGCCAGCAGCTATAGACAAAGCTCCTACGAGCAGTACTTC
CASSYRQSSYEQYF
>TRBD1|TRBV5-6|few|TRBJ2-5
TGTGCCAGCAGCTTGAGGGGACAGGGAGGTGAGACCCAGTACTTC
CASSLRGQGGETQYF
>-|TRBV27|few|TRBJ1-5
TGTGCCAGCAAGAGGAGGATGGATCGTCAGCCCCAGCATTTT
CASKRRMDRQPQHF
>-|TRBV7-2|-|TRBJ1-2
TGTGCCAGCAGCTTAGGTCGTATCGTAGGCTACACCTTC
CASSLGRIVGYTF
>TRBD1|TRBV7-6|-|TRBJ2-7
TGTGCCAGCAGCTTAACACCGGACAGGGGCTACGAGCAGTACTTC
CASSLTPDRGYEQYF
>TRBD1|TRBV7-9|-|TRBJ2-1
TGTGCCAGCAGCTTAGGTGCAGGGGGTGAGCAGTTCTTC
CASSLGAGGEQFF
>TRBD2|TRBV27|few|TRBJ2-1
TGTGCCAGCGGACCGGGACTATCTAAAAGCGATGAGCAGTTCTTC
CASGPGLSKSDEQFF
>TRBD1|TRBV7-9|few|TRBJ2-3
TGTGCCAGCAGCTACAGGGGTAGCACAGATACGCAGTATTTT
CASSYRGSTDTQYF
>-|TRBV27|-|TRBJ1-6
TGTGCCAGCAGTTTTGCAGGGGACGTTTACGGTTCACCCCTCCACTTT
CASSFAGDVYGSPLHF